The clone carrying this T cell receptor beta chain has a handful of counts. The target antigen is unknown. This record comes from a study of human T cells and chemical hapten exposure. Study findings and constraints: High-frequency TCRs, those above 1 in 1000, stayed the same after DPC sensitization.

The time point denotes: patch test 3, about 24 weeks after DPC sensitization. Treatment denoted: therapeutic diphenylcyclopropenone sensitization with weekly scalp DPC. As processed by the authors: With a range of about 23,224 to 700,000, the median per sample was roughly 91,000 TCRs. TCRdb recomputed calls from the RACE reads with MiXCR, one row per CDR3 protein. None of the V and J calls come from the authors' own analysis; TCRdb made them. The table lists approximately 97,000 distinct CDR3 sequences, 27% of them singletons. Germline CDR1 SGDLS, CDR2 YYNGEE. V dropped 0 bases and J dropped 5; count of bases not matched to a gene: 10. This CDR3 region has 17 residues.

The chain combines TRBV9 with TRBJ2-3; 9 bases map to TRBD1. Sample: whole blood, taken in connection with sensitization to the hapten diphenylcyclopropenone (DPC). The sequence was collected from a man in his forties or fifties with alopecia areata. Some clones in this sample may be carry-over from other donors' samples. Written as DNA, the CDR3 is TGTGCCAGCAGCGTAGGAGGCGGGGACAGGGTTGGAGATACGCAGTATTTT. This gives the protein CASSVGGGDRVGDTQYF.